One sample yielded the 28 T cell receptor beta chains listed below, sequenced in a study of cytomegalovirus exposure and HLA in healthy donors. Vbeta (60) and Jbeta (13) primers were used in the PCR. Sequenced by immunoSEQ multiplex PCR; TCRdb stores in-frame clones only, minus some. The sample yields about 180,000 clones, around 80% seen once. The specimen sequenced was PBMCs. The origin of the receptors is a girl aged 5-17 years in good health and CMV-seropositive.

CDR3 residues: CASSPGERGEAFF. As DNA, the CDR3 is TGTGCCAGCAGCCCAGGGGAAAGGGGTGAAGCTTTCTTT. The chain recombines TRBV7-6 with TRBJ1-1; possible D gene TRBD1, 6 bases. Germline V gives CDR1 SGHVS, CDR2 FNYEAQ. Trimming cost V 5 bases and J 7 bases, with 14 bases left between them. The CDR3 extends over 13 amino acids.

The V gene is TRBV2, the J gene TRBJ1-2, with D maybe TRBD1 (5 bases). CDR1 and CDR2 from the germline V gene are SNHLY and FYNNEI. V was cut by 7 bases and J by 3 bases, with 21 bases left in between. The CDR3 consists of 16 residues. Here the CDR3 DNA reads TGTGCCAGCACTCTAATACGGACACCTCTGGACTATGGCTACACCTTC. This encodes CASTLIRTPLDYGYTF.

J is TRBJ1-1 and V is TRBV10-2; D not certain. CDR3 length equals 16 residues. Germline V lookup: CDR1 WSHSY, CDR2 SAAADI. The ends were cut back, 0 bases at V and 2 bases at J, with 13 bases in the middle. The CDR3 nucleotides are TGCGCCAGCAGTGAGTCATTCTTGACATATAACACTGAAGCTTTCTTT. It encodes CASSESFLTYNTEAFF.

The chain carries TRBV4-1 and TRBJ1-5; 10 bases fit TRBD1. This CDR3 is built from 16 residues. Germline V gene data show CDR1 as MGHRA and CDR2 as YSYEKL. V was clipped by 4 bases and J by 7 bases; unmatched bases: 10. CDR3 coding DNA: TGCGCCAGCAGCCCCTACGGGACAGGGGATTCCCAGCCCCAGCATTTT. Its protein product is CASSPYGTGDSQPQHF.

This chain uses TRBV29-1 with TRBJ1-2; TRBD1 might be the D (6 bases). Germline V gene data show CDR1 as SQVTM and CDR2 as ANQGSEA. Deletions cut 8 bases from V and 7 bases from J, with 11 bases between. The CDR3 is made up of 10 amino acids. Written as DNA, the CDR3 is TGCAGCACAGGACAGAGTGGCTACACCTTC. Translation: CSTGQSGYTF.

The chain employs TRBV30 and TRBJ2-7; 14 nucleotides agree with TRBD2. CDR3 length: 18 amino acids. Germline V gene lookup returns CDR1 GTSNPN and CDR2 SVGIG (reference sequence). The ends lost 7 bases at V and 2 bases at J; junction bases unmatched: 16. Here the CDR3 DNA reads TGTGCCTTTGACTGGGGACTAGCGGGAGACATTTTCGCCTACGAGCAGTACTTC. This codes for CAFDWGLAGDIFAYEQYF. The full variable domain, its missing parts supplied by reference TRBV30 and TRBJ2-7, is SQTIHQWPATLVQPVGSPLSLECTVEGTSNPNLYWYRQAAGRGLQLLFYSVGIGQISSEVPQNLSASRPQDRQFILSSKKLLLSDSGFYLCAFDWGLAGDIFAYEQYFGPGTRLTVT.

The rearrangement joins TRBV6-1 to TRBJ2-2, with unresolved D. Germline CDR1 and CDR2: MNHNS and SASEGT. The V end was cut by 3 bases, the J end by 2 bases, with 7 bases between. CDR3 length: 14 amino acids. CDR3 region: CASSDSLNTGELFF. Written as DNA, the CDR3 is TGTGCCAGCAGTGATTCCCTCAACACCGGGGAGCTGTTTTTT.

This clone has a single count. The J gene is TRBJ2-7, the V gene TRBV28; TRBD1 agrees at 10 bases. Per germline, CDR1 MDHEN and CDR2 SYDVKM. There are 12 residues in the CDR3. V shed 8 bases and J 7 bases; nucleotides not matched to a gene: 5. CDR3 region: CASGTGVGEQYF. CDR3 bases: TGTGCCAGCGGGACAGGGGTGGGAGAGCAGTACTTC. Full variable domain (outside the CDR3, taken from reference TRBV28 and TRBJ2-7): DVKVTQSSRYLVKRTGEKVFLECVQDMDHENMFWYRQDPGLGLRLIYFSYDVKMKEKGDIPEGYSVSREKKERFSLILESASTNQTSMYLCASGTGVGEQYFGPGTRLTVT.

The V gene is TRBV27, the J gene TRBJ1-1, with TRBD1 as a possible D gene (5 bases). The CDR3 runs to 12 residues. The V gene's germline CDR1 is MNHEY and CDR2 SMNVEV (reference sequence). V gave up 3 bases and J gave up 11 bases, with 13 bases separating them. CDR3 region: CASSFGGGTAFF. CDR3 in DNA: TGTGCCAGCAGTTTTGGAGGAGGGACGGCTTTCTTT.

This clone was recorded only once. This rearrangement joins TRBV5-1 to TRBJ2-5, with D perhaps TRBD1 (6 bases). The V gene lost 4 bases and the J gene lost 5 bases, with 12 bases spanning the gap. Germline values: CDR1 SGHRS, CDR2 YFSETQ. CDR3 size: 13 residues. In nucleotides, the CDR3 is TGCGCCAGCAGCCGGGACAATAGGGAGACCCAGTACTTC. Its protein is CASSRDNRETQYF.

The rearrangement links TRBV19 to TRBJ2-7; no clear D. V was shortened by 4 bases and J by 0 bases, with 4 bases between the two germline ends. CDR1 LNHDA and CDR2 SQIVND come from the germline V gene (reference sequence). The CDR3 is 12 residues long. CDR3 in DNA: TGTGCCAGTAGTAACAGCTCCTACGAGCAGTACTTC. Amino acids: CASSNSSYEQYF. Full variable domain (outside the CDR3, taken from reference TRBV19 and TRBJ2-7): DGGITQSPKYLFRKEGQNVTLSCEQNLNHDAMYWYRQDPGQGLRLIYYSQIVNDFQKGDIAEGYSVSREKKESFPLTVTSAQKNPTAFYLCASSNSSYEQYFGPGTRLTVT.

This clone has only a few counts. The genes are TRBV28 and TRBJ1-2, with TRBD1 as a possible D gene (6 bases). This CDR3 contains 16 residues. Germline CDR1 reads MDHEN; CDR2 reads SYDVKM. V was trimmed by 2 bases and J by 1 base, leaving 14 bases between them. The CDR3 spells CASSLPQGLFNYGYTF. As DNA, the CDR3 is TGTGCCAGCAGTTTACCACAGGGCCTATTTAACTATGGCTACACCTTC.

This chain links TRBV9 with TRBJ2-2; a weak D match, TRBD2 (6 bases). V lost 4 bases to trimming and J lost 5 bases, with 18 bases between them. The CDR3 has 16 amino acids. The V gene's germline CDR1 is SGDLS and CDR2 YYNGEE. CDR3 bases: TGTGCCAGCAGCAGCCTAGGACTACCTAGGACCGGGGAGCTGTTTTTT. This translates into CASSSLGLPRTGELFF.

The genes are TRBV4-2 and TRBJ2-5; TRBD1 matches at 7 bases. Germline CDR1 is LGHNA and CDR2 is YNFKEQ. The junction had 12 bases not matched to a gene; V was cut back by 3 bases and J by 2 bases. This CDR3 is 17 amino acids long. The CDR3 coding sequence is TGTGCCAGCAGCCAGGGTATTCCGAGGACAGGTCAAGAGACCCAGTACTTC. This codes for CASSQGIPRTGQETQYF.

V and J are TRBV30 and TRBJ1-5, with D perhaps TRBD1 (5 bases). V dropped 0 bases and J dropped 4 bases, with 13 bases sitting between them. The CDR3 runs to 15 residues. Germline V gene data show CDR1 as GTSNPN and CDR2 as SVGIG (reference sequence). The CDR3 DNA reads as TGTGCCTGGAGTGTGGGGCCCCGGGCTAATCAGCCCCAGCATTTT. Its translation: CAWSVGPRANQPQHF. The complete variable domain, with remaining parts taken from reference TRBV30 and TRBJ1-5, reads SQTIHQWPATLVQPVGSPLSLECTVEGTSNPNLYWYRQAAGRGLQLLFYSVGIGQISSEVPQNLSASRPQDRQFILSSKKLLLSDSGFYLCAWSVGPRANQPQHFGDGTRLSIL.

The chain carries TRBV28 and TRBJ1-3, with D perhaps TRBD1 (5 bases). Germline lookup yields CDR1 MDHEN and CDR2 SYDVKM. The ends were cut back, 5 bases at V and 4 bases at J, with 15 bases in the middle. The CDR3 has 15 residues. The CDR3 DNA reads TGTGCCAGCAGTCCGCGGGGAGGGGCCGGAAACACCATATATTTT. Protein: CASSPRGGAGNTIYF.

V usage is TRBV19 and J usage is TRBJ2-1; possibly TRBD1 for D (5 bases). The ends were cut back, 5 bases at V and 12 bases at J, with 17 bases in the middle. The length of the CDR3 is 13 residues. Germline assignment: CDR1 LNHDA and CDR2 SQIVND (reference sequence). The CDR3 sequence: CASSPRTLYPQFF. Here the CDR3 DNA reads TGTGCCAGTAGTCCCCGGACACTTTATCCGCAGTTCTTC.

This sequence joins TRBV13 and TRBJ2-1; D not certain. The CDR3 loop spans 16 amino acids. Germline assignment: CDR1 PRHDT and CDR2 FYEKMQ (reference sequence). V lost 1 base and J 5 bases, leaving 15 bases between the germline ends. CDR3 bases: TGTGCCAGCAGCTTAGAATTGCGTGTAAAGAACAATGAGCAGTTCTTC. Protein sequence: CASSLELRVKNNEQFF.

This clone appeared a few times. The V and J genes are TRBV5-4 and TRBJ2-5; TRBD1 matches at 9 bases. Per germline, CDR1 SGHNT and CDR2 YYREEE (reference sequence). The CDR3 is 14 amino acids. The V gene end was trimmed by 4 bases and the J gene end by 4 bases; junction bases not matched to a gene: 5. CDR3 DNA: TGTGCCAGCAGCATACAGGGGGCTGTAGAGACCCAGTACTTC. As protein: CASSIQGAVETQYF.

This clone was observed a handful of times. The V call is TRBV30, the J call TRBJ1-5; 7 nucleotides line up with TRBD1. CDR1 is GTSNPN and CDR2 is SVGIG in the germline V gene (reference sequence). V lost 5 bases and J lost 5; bases outside the gene matches: 9. The CDR3 runs 14 residues. The CDR3 is CAWGLGRGDQPQHF. CDR3 sequence (DNA): TGTGCCTGGGGGTTGGGCAGGGGGGATCAGCCCCAGCATTTT. Full variable domain (missing parts from reference TRBV30 and TRBJ1-5): SQTIHQWPATLVQPVGSPLSLECTVEGTSNPNLYWYRQAAGRGLQLLFYSVGIGQISSEVPQNLSASRPQDRQFILSSKKLLLSDSGFYLCAWGLGRGDQPQHFGDGTRLSIL.

The J gene is TRBJ1-1, the V gene TRBV27; 8 positions agree with TRBD1. V lost 6 bases to trimming and J lost 4 bases; unmatched junction nucleotides: 7. CDR1 is MNHEY, CDR2 SMNVEV, per germline (reference sequence). This CDR3 has 14 residues. The CDR3 DNA sequence: TGTGCCAGCAGCCGTGACAGGGGCTCCACTGAAGCTTTCTTT. This sequence encodes CASSRDRGSTEAFF.

The V and J genes are TRBV9 and TRBJ2-1; TRBD2 agrees at 9 bases. Germline V gene data show CDR1 as SGDLS and CDR2 as YYNGEE. The CDR3 runs to 15 residues. Trimming removed 7 bases from V and 7 bases from J; junction bases left unmatched: 12. CDR3 amino acids: CASGTGTSIRNEQFF. Here the CDR3 DNA reads TGTGCCAGCGGGACCGGGACTAGCATTCGGAATGAGCAGTTCTTC.

Only a few counts were recorded for this clone. This chain uses TRBV6-1 with TRBJ1-5; TRBD1 might be the D (5 bases). The CDR3 length is 15 residues. Germline V gives CDR1 MNHNS, CDR2 SASEGT. Trimming cost V 2 bases and J 3 bases, with 11 bases left between them. CDR3 protein: CASSEMAGINQPQHF. The CDR3 DNA reads TGTGCCAGCAGTGAAATGGCAGGGATCAATCAGCCCCAGCATTTT.

This clone was seen only a few times. V and J are TRBV7-9 and TRBJ2-7, with TRBD1 identical over 7 bases. Losses at the gene ends were 8 bases for V and 3 bases for J; bases not matched to a gene: 13. The CDR3 totals 15 residues. Germline CDR1 SEHNR, CDR2 FQNEAQ (reference sequence). This CDR3 reads CASLPETGLYYEQYF. Written as DNA, the CDR3 is TGTGCCAGCCTCCCCGAGACAGGGCTGTACTACGAGCAGTACTTC.

The J gene is TRBJ2-7, the V gene TRBV19, with TRBD1 matching 8 bases. Looked up from germline, CDR1 is LNHDA and CDR2 is SQIVND (reference sequence). Trimming removed 8 bases from V and 12 bases from J; junction bases left unmatched: 12. This CDR3 has 12 residues. CDR3 bases: TGTGCCAGTGGCCTCGGGACAGGCGGTAGGTACTTC. Translating gives CASGLGTGGRYF.

The chain carries TRBV11-2 and TRBJ2-6; D unclear. This CDR3 comprises 17 residues. Looked up from germline, CDR1 is SGHAT and CDR2 is FQNNGV. Trimming cost V 3 bases and J 0 bases, with 12 bases left between them. The CDR3 region has the DNA TGTGCCAGCAGCTTTTCAGTAATTATCTCTGGGGCCAACGTCCTGACTTTC. It translates to CASSFSVIISGANVLTF.

The chain combines TRBV27 with TRBJ2-7, with 8 nucleotides matching TRBD1. With 5 bases clipped from V and 3 bases from J, the junction kept 3 bases outside the gene matches. Germline CDR1 and CDR2: MNHEY and SMNVEV (reference sequence). The CDR3 has 13 amino acids. As DNA, the CDR3 is TGTGCCAGCAGTCCCGGGACAGGCTACGAGCAGTACTTC. Protein: CASSPGTGYEQYF.

The chain combines TRBV5-1 with TRBJ2-7; a weak D match, TRBD2 (5 bases). Trimming removed 0 bases from V and 5 bases from J, with 12 bases in between. Germline V CDR1 and CDR2: SGHRS, YFSETQ. The CDR3 is 14 residues long. CDR3 nucleotides: TGCGCCAGCAGCTTGGAACCCGCGAGGGACGAGCAGTACTTC. The encoded protein is CASSLEPARDEQYF.